This T cell receptor (beta chain) emerged from a study of blood T cell repertoires in COVID-19. The method was immunoSEQ multiplex PCR; TCRdb's version includes in-frame clones alone and lacks a portion of them. Here the sample spans 90,000 to 120,000 clones, 70% to 90% being singletons. Germline V lookup: CDR1 SGHNT, CDR2 YYREEE (reference sequence). The V end lost 3 bases, the J end lost 7 bases, and 13 bases lay between the germline ends. This CDR3 is built from 14 residues. The V call is TRBV5-4, the J call TRBJ1-4; possible D gene TRBD1, 6 bases. The source is a human donor in a cohort sampled during active COVID-19. Sequenced material: peripheral blood. The CDR3, as DNA: TGTGCCAGCAGCTCGAAGGGGGATCGTGAAAAACTGTTTTTT. The encoded protein is CASSSKGDREKLFF.